The clone carrying this T cell receptor (beta chain) was recorded a few times. Germline values: CDR1 MGHRA, CDR2 YSYEKL. Between the trimmed V and J ends, which lost 3 bases and 6 bases, there was a span of 18 bases. The CDR3 consists of 16 residues. This record belongs to a study of identical twins. A single record per CDR3 protein comes from TCRdb applying MiXCR to the 5' RACE reads. The table shows 540,000 or so distinct CDR3 sequences, with about 20% occurring only once. The same data also contributed to another study, on yellow fever vaccine responses in identical twins.

This receptor was identified in a woman between 18 and 30 years old in good health. Input material: CD4+ T cells sorted from blood. The chain is built from TRBV4-1 and TRBJ2-1, with D perhaps matching TRBD2 (6 bases). This CDR3 is CASSQDTGLRGNEQFF. Written as DNA, the CDR3 is TGCGCCAGCAGCCAGGATACCGGACTAAGGGGCAATGAGCAGTTCTTC.